This paragraph reports one TCR beta chain. Its specificity is unknown. It was uncontrolled infection, other autoimmune disease, pregnancy or lactation that excluded patients. Orbital computed tomography and thyroid ultrasound, together with serum TRAb and thyroxine and clinical symptoms, were used for diagnoses. This specimen comes from a study of T cells in Graves' hyperthyroidism and ophthalmopathy. Study findings and constraints: Most clonotypes that expanded in the thyroid above 0.001 also showed up in blood. Onset of ophthalmopathy came a median approximately 6 months after the model predicted it.

RNA transcripts gave rise to amplified TCR beta CDR3 regions. The study used the HTBI primer set for a first-round RT-PCR of the TCR CDR3. TCRdb fed the multiplex PCR reads into MiXCR, producing one record per CDR3 protein. The data show hundreds of thousands of distinct CDR3 sequences, with nearly 45% seen just once and about 7.7% held by the top ten. The material sequenced was peripheral blood or thyroid tissue (not recorded which). This receptor was identified in an adult man with Graves' disease, either hyperthyroidism or ophthalmopathy (not recorded which).

CDR3 sequence (DNA): TGTGCCAGCAGCTTGGTCCCGGGACAAGAGACCCAGTACTTC. Its translation is CASSLVPGQETQYF. The chain is built from TRBV7-8 and TRBJ2-5; tentatively, D is TRBD2 (5 bases). V was pared by 3 bases and J by 2 bases, with 10 bases between. The CDR3 loop spans 14 amino acids. Germline CDR1 SGHVS, CDR2 FQNEAQ.